What follows describes a single T cell receptor (beta chain). The sample originates from a study of neoadjuvant anti-PD-1 for oral cavity cancer. Method: immunoSEQ multiplex PCR; TCRdb's copy keeps in-frame clones and lacks some. The sample gives over 5,500 clones, less than 80% of which show up once; 3% is in the top ten. This CDR3 is 13 amino acids long. Germline CDR1 SGHDT, CDR2 YYEEEE. Deletions cut 0 bases from V and 8 bases from J, with 11 bases between. The rearrangement uses TRBV5-6 and TRBJ1-2; no firm D call. The receptor comes from a person aged 35-79 years with oral cavity squamous cell carcinoma. Sample: PBMCs, taken before nivolumab (anti-PD-1) treatment. The CDR3 region has the DNA TGTGCCAGCAGCTTGGGGCAGGCGTGGGGCTACACCTTC. This codes for CASSLGQAWGYTF.